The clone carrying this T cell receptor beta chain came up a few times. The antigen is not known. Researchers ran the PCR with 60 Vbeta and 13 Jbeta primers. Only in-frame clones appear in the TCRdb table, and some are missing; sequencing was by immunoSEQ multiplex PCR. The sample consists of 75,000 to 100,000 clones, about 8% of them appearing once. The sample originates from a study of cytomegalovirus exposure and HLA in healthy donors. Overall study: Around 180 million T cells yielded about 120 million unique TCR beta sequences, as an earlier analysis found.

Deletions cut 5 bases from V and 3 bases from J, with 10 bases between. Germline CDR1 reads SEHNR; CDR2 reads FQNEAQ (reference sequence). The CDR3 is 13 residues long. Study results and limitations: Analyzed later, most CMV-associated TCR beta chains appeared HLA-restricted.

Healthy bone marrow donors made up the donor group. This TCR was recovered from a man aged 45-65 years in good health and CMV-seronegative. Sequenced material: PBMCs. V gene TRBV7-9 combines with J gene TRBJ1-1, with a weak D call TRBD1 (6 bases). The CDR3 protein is CASSLQGHTEAFF. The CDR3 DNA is TGTGCCAGCAGCCTACAGGGTCACACTGAAGCTTTCTTT.